A selection of T cell receptor beta chains follows, all from one sample in a study of T cell clones after liver transplantation. Measured with immunoSEQ multiplex PCR; TCRdb has only the in-frame clones, and not every one. The sample shows 70,000 to 85,000 clones, 75% to 85% of them seen only once. The sample in question was CD4+ T cells from blood, obtained before liver transplant. Receptor source: a human donor who received a liver transplant. Both conserved end residues are part of each CDR3. The order of the fields is J gene, V gene, D gene, clone size, CDR3 DNA, CDR3 protein. The D gene is left open where the match is weak. Expanded clones are given a class, and other clones once, few, many or no size at all.

TRBJ1-1 | TRBV5-1 | . | . | TGCGCCAGCAGCCAGGGGAGTGCCGGGGGGGCTTTCTTT | CASSQGSAGGAFF
TRBJ1-1 | TRBV18 | . | . | TGTGCCAGCTCTCCCTCCCCCCAGCCGCCCCTGGCGAACACTGAAGCTTTCTTT | CASSPSPQPPLANTEAFF
TRBJ2-5 | TRBV10-2 | . | . | TGCGCCAGCAGTGAACAGCGCCCCAAAGAGACCCAGTACTTC | CASSEQRPKETQYF
TRBJ2-7 | TRBV28 | . | . | TGTGCCAGCAGTTTAGCCTCGCGCGAGCAGTACTTC | CASSLASREQYF
TRBJ1-2 | TRBV11-2 | . | . | TGTGCCAGCAGCCCGGGACAAAACTATGGCTACACCTTC | CASSPGQNYGYTF
TRBJ2-3 | TRBV2 | . | . | TGTGCCAGCAGTCCTCGGTTAGACACAGATACGCAGTATTTT | CASSPRLDTDTQYF
TRBJ2-3 | TRBV5-1 | . | once | TGCGCCAGCAGACGAACGGGAGGCACAGATACGCAGTATTTT | CASRRTGGTDTQYF
TRBJ2-7 | TRBV10-3 | TRBD2 | . | TGTGCCATCAGTGACTCCCCCGGACTAGCGGGGTACGAGCAGTACTTC | CAISDSPGLAGYEQYF
TRBJ1-5 | TRBV6-5 | TRBD1 | . | TGTGCCAGCAGTTCGACAGGGGGCAATCAGCCCCAGCATTTT | CASSSTGGNQPQHF
TRBJ1-4 | TRBV4-1 | TRBD1 | . | TGCGCCAGCAGCCGCCTGTGGAAACAGGGGAGTAATGAAAAACTGTTTTTT | CASSRLWKQGSNEKLFF
TRBJ2-4 | TRBV28 | . | few | TGTGCCAGCAGTTTATCAGGGAAGGGATTAGCCAAAAACATTCAGTACTTC | CASSLSGKGLAKNIQYF
TRBJ2-4 | TRBV7-2 | TRBD2 | . | TGTGCCAGCAGCTTAGGACCGACTAGCGGGGTAATGATTCAGTACTTC | CASSLGPTSGVMIQYF
TRBJ1-1 | TRBV6-1 | . | . | TGTGCCAGCAGCCTCCGGGACCGGGGCACTGAAGCTTTCTTT | CASSLRDRGTEAFF
TRBJ1-3 | TRBV28 | . | . | TGTGCCAGCAGTTTTGTGAGCTCTGGAAACACCATATATTTT | CASSFVSSGNTIYF
TRBJ1-2 | TRBV9 | . | . | TGTGCCAGCAGCCCCCCAAGCAGGGGAGGCTATGGCTACACCTTC | CASSPPSRGGYGYTF
TRBJ2-1 | TRBV11-2 | TRBD2 | . | TGTGCCAGCACCAAGACAGCCTCTAGCGGCAGCTCCTACAATGAGCAGTTCTTC | CASTKTASSGSSYNEQFF
TRBJ1-2 | TRBV7-9 | TRBD1 | few | TGTGCCAGCAGAGAGGGGGCGAATCACTATGGCTACACCTTC | CASREGANHYGYTF
TRBJ1-4 | TRBV5-1 | TRBD1 | . | TGCGCCAGCAGCCCCGAGGGACAGCCTAATGAAAAACTGTTTTTT | CASSPEGQPNEKLFF
TRBJ2-3 | TRBV7-9 | TRBD2 | . | TGTGCCAGCGGGAAATCCTTAGCGGGAGTCAAAGGAGATACGCAGTATTTT | CASGKSLAGVKGDTQYF
TRBJ2-5 | TRBV5-6 | TRBD2 | . | TGTGCCAGCAGCCAATCGACTTGGCGGGAGGGCCGGGAGACCCAGTACTTC | CASSQSTWREGRETQYF
TRBJ1-1 | TRBV28 | . | . | TGTGCCAGCAGTTCCCCCGCAGGGGCTGTGAACACTGAAGCTTTCTTT | CASSSPAGAVNTEAFF
TRBJ2-2 | TRBV6-5 | TRBD2 | . | TGTGCCAGCAGTTTCCGGACTAGGTCGTACACCGGGGAGCTGTTTTTT | CASSFRTRSYTGELFF
TRBJ1-4 | TRBV4-1 | . | . | TGCGCCAGCGGGGGGAGGCCTCTTAATGAAAAACTGTTTTTT | CASGGRPLNEKLFF
TRBJ2-7 | TRBV5-1 | TRBD1 | . | TGCGCCAGCAGCTTGGGGACAGGGGGCTTCGGAGAGCAGTACTTC | CASSLGTGGFGEQYF
TRBJ2-1 | TRBV18 | TRBD2 | . | TGTGCCAGCTCACCGGGACTAGCGGGAGAGGGGAATGAGCAGTTCTTC | CASSPGLAGEGNEQFF
TRBJ2-2 | TRBV18 | . | . | TGTGCCAGCTCACCCCGGACATGGGAGGAGCTGTTTTTT | CASSPRTWEELFF
TRBJ2-7 | TRBV7-2 | TRBD2 | . | TGTGCCAGCAGCCCATTGGGGGGGTCCGTCTACGAGCAGTACTTC | CASSPLGGSVYEQYF
TRBJ2-1 | TRBV10-2 | TRBD2 | few | TGCGCCAGCAGGGAACTAGCGGGAGGGCTTAAGAGCTCCTACAATGAGCAGTTCTTC | CASRELAGGLKSSYNEQFF
TRBJ2-1 | TRBV28 | TRBD1 | . | TGTGCCAGCAACAGGGGGCGGAACAATGAGCAGTTCTTC | CASNRGRNNEQFF
TRBJ1-2 | TRBV6-5 | . | . | TGTGCCAGCAGCTTAGATCCGTCCTATGGCTACACCTTC | CASSLDPSYGYTF
TRBJ2-3 | TRBV5-1 | . | . | TGCGCCAGCAGTTCCGAGCGGGCCCGCACAGATACGCAGTATTTT | CASSSERARTDTQYF
TRBJ2-7 | TRBV28 | . | . | TGTGCCAGCAGTCCCCACAGGGACGAGCAGTACTTC | CASSPHRDEQYF
TRBJ2-7 | TRBV4-3 | TRBD2 | . | TGCGCCAGCAGCCAAGATCCTAGCGGGAGGTCTCCAGGGGAGTACTTC | CASSQDPSGRSPGEYF
TRBJ2-7 | TRBV7-8 | TRBD1 | . | TGTGCCAGCAGCTTAATACAGGGGCAATACGAGCAGTACTTC | CASSLIQGQYEQYF
TRBJ1-5 | TRBV28 | . | . | TGTGCCAGCAGGGGGCCGGGCCTTAATCAGCCCCAGCATTTT | CASRGPGLNQPQHF
TRBJ1-5 | TRBV19 | TRBD1 | . | TGTGCCAGTAGTATTCTCGGACAGGGGGCGGGTCAGCCCCAGCATTTT | CASSILGQGAGQPQHF
TRBJ1-1 | TRBV18 | TRBD1 | . | TGTGCCAGCTCACCGACAGGGTGGGACACTGAAGCTTTCTTT | CASSPTGWDTEAFF
TRBJ2-7 | TRBV5-1 | . | few | TGCGCCAGCAGCTTGGGGGGCCCCTACGAGCAGTACTTC | CASSLGGPYEQYF
TRBJ2-5 | TRBV4-1 | . | many | TGCGCCAGCAGCGACATCCAGGGCCCTAGGGAAGAGACCCAGTACTTC | CASSDIQGPREETQYF
TRBJ1-1 | TRBV19 | . | few | TGTGCCAGTAGTATAACGAGGCGGGCAGGGTGGGTGAACACTGAAGCTTTCTTT | CASSITRRAGWVNTEAFF
TRBJ2-1 | TRBV5-1 | . | . | TGCGCCAGCAGCTTGAAGAGGGGCTCCTACAATGAGCAGTTCTTC | CASSLKRGSYNEQFF
TRBJ2-7 | TRBV5-1 | . | . | TGCGCCAGCAGCTTGGCAGGGACCCCCTACGAGCAGTACTTC | CASSLAGTPYEQYF
TRBJ2-7 | TRBV5-1 | . | . | TGCGCCAGCAGCTTGGGAGGGTTCTCCTACGAGCAGTACTTC | CASSLGGFSYEQYF